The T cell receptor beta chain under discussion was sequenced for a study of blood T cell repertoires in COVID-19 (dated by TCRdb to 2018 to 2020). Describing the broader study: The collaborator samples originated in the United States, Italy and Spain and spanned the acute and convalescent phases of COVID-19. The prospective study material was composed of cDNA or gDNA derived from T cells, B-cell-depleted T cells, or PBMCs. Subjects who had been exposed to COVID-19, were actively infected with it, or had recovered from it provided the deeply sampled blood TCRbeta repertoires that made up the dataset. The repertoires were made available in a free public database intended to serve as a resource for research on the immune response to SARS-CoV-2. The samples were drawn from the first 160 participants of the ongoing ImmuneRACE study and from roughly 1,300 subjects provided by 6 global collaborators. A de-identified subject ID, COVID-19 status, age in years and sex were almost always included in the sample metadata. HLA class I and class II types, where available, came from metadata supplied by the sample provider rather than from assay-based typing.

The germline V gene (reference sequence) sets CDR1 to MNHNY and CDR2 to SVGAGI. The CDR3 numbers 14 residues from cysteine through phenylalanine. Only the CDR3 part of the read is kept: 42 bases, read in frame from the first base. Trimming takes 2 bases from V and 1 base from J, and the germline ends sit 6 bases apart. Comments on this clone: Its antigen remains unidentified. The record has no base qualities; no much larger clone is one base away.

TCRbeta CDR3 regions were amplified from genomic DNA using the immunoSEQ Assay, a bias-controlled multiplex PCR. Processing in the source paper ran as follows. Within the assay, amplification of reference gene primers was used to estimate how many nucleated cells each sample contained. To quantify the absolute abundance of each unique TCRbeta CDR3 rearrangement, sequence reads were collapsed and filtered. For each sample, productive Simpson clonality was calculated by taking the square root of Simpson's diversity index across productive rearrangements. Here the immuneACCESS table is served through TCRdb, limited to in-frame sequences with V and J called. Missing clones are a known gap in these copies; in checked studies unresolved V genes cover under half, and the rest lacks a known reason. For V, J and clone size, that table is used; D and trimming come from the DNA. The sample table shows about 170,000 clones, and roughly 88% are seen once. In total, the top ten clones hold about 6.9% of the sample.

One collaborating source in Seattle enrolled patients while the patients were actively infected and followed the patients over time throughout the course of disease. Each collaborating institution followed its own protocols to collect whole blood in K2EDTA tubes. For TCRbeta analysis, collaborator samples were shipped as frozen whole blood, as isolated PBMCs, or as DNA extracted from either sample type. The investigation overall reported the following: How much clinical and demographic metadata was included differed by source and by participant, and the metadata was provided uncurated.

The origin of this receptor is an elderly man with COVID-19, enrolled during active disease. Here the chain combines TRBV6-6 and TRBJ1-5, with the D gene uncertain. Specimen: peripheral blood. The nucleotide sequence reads TGTGCCAGCAGTTACGGAGACAGCAATCAGCCCCAGCATTTT. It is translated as CASSYGDSNQPQHF.